Sequencing of this T cell receptor beta chain was carried out in a study of shared clonotypes between healthy human individuals. V was trimmed by 7 bases and J by 6 bases, leaving 16 bases between them. CDR3 length: 14 amino acids. CDR1 is SNHLY, CDR2 FYNNEI, per germline. Clones were read by immunoSEQ multiplex PCR, and TCRdb kept only the in-frame ones, dropping some. The table records about 1.1 million clones, approximately 77% of them present only once. V gene TRBV2 combines with J gene TRBJ1-3; tentatively, D is TRBD1 (6 bases). Sequenced input: memory CD4+ T cells from PBMCs. Noted subset: CD45RA-negative fraction. This clonotype originated in a young man in good health. Some clones in this sample may be carry-over from other donors' samples. The CDR3 coding sequence is TGTGCCAGCAAACTAGAGACAGGAGAAAACACCATATATTTT. Translated: CASKLETGENTIYF. Together with reference TRBV2 and TRBJ1-3, the CDR3 gives the full variable domain: EPEVTQTPSHQVTQMGQEVILRCVPISNHLYFYWYRQILGQKVEFLVSFYNNEISEKSEIFDDQFSVERPDGSNFTLKIRSTKLEDSAMYFCASKLETGENTIYFGEGSWLTVV.